This T cell receptor (beta chain) was sequenced for a study of T cell responses to AZD1222 COVID-19 vaccine. General study findings and limits: The study found Spike-specific TCR breadth and depth rose after two AZD1222 doses. Baseline seropositives among AZD1222 recipients totaled only 5 to 7.

Profiling relied on immunoSEQ multiplex PCR, and the TCRdb table lists in-frame clones only, not all of them. The table includes about 120,000 clones, 80% to 90% detected once. With regard to this clone: The antigen remains unidentified.

The input for sequencing was peripheral blood, taken on day 0 of MenACWY control vaccination. The receptor comes from an adult in good health.

The CDR3 here is CASSLSRDDEKLFF. Here the CDR3 DNA reads TGTGCCAGCAGCTTAAGCAGGGATGATGAAAAACTGTTTTTT. The V call is TRBV7-9, the J call TRBJ1-4, with TRBD1 as a possible D gene (5 bases). This CDR3 spans 14 amino acids. Germline V lookup: CDR1 SEHNR, CDR2 FQNEAQ (reference sequence). V was shortened by 2 bases and J by 6 bases, with 10 bases between the two germline ends.